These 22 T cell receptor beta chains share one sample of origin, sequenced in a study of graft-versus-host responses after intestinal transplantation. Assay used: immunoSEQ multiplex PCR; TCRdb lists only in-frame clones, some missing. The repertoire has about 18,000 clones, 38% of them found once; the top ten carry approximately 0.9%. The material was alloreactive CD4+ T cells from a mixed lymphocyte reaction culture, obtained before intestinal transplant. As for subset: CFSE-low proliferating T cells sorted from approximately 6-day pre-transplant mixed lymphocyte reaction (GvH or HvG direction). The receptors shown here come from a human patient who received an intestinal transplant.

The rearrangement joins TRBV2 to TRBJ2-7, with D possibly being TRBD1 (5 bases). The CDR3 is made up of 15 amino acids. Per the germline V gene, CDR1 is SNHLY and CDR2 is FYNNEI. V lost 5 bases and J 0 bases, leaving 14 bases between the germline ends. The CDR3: CASSFPGHHSYEQYF. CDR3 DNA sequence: TGTGCCAGCAGTTTTCCCGGACACCACTCCTACGAGCAGTACTTC.

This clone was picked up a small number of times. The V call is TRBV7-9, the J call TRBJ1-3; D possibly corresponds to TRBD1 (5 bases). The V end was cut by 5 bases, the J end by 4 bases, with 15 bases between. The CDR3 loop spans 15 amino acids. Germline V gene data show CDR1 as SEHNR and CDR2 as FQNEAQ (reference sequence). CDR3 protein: CASSLNGQVGNTIYF. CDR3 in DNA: TGTGCCAGCAGCCTAAACGGACAAGTAGGAAACACCATATATTTT.

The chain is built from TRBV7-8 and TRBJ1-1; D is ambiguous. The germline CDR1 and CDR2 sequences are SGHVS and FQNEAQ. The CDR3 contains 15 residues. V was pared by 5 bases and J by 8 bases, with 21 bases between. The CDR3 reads CASSSQPGRPREAFF. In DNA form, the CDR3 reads TGTGCCAGCAGCAGTCAACCGGGCCGTCCGAGGGAAGCTTTCTTT.

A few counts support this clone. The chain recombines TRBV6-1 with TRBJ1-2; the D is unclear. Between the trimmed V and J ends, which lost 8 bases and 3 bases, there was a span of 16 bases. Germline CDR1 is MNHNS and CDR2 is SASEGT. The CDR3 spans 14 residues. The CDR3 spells CASGGNGFYYGYTF. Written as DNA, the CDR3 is TGTGCCAGCGGCGGGAACGGGTTTTACTATGGCTACACCTTC.

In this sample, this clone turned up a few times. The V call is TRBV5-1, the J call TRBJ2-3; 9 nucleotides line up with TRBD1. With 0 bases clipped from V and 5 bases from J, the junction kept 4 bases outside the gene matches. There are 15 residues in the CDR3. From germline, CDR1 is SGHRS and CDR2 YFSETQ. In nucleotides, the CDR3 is TGCGCCAGCAGCTTGGGACAGGGGGGTCTAGATACGCAGTATTTT. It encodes CASSLGQGGLDTQYF.

CDR3 DNA sequence: TGCGCCAGCAGCCAAAGGGGGTTGTGGAATAGGGCAGATACGCAGTATTTT. This encodes CASSQRGLWNRADTQYF. This sequence joins TRBV4-1 and TRBJ2-3; possible D gene TRBD1, 6 bases. The germline V gene encodes CDR1 MGHRA and CDR2 YSYEKL. Trimming shortened V by 2 bases and J by 4 bases, and 19 bases separated the two germline ends. This CDR3 has 17 amino acids.

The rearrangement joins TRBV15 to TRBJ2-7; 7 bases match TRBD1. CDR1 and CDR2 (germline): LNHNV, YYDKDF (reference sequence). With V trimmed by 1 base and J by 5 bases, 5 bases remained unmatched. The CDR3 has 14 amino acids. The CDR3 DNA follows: TGTGCCACCAGCAGAGCAGGGGGTGGCGACGAGCAGTACTTC. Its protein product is CATSRAGGGDEQYF.

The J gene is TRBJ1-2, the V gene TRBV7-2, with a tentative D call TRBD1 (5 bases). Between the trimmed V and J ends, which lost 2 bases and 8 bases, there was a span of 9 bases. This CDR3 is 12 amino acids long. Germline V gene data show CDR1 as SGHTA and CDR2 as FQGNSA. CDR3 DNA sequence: TGTGCCAGCAGCTTATGGGAGGGGGGCTACACCTTC. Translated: CASSLWEGGYTF.

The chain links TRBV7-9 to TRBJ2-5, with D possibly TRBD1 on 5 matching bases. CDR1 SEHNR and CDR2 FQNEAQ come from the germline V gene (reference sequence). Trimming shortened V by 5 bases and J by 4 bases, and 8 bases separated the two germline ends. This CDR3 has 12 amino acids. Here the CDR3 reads CASSPRGETQYF. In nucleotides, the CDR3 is TGTGCCAGCAGCCCAAGGGGAGAGACCCAGTACTTC.

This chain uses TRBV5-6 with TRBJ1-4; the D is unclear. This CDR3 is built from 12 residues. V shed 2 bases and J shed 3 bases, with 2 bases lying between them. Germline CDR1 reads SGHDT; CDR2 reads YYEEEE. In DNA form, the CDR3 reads TGTGCCAGCAGCTTCCCTAATGAAAAACTGTTTTTT. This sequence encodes CASSFPNEKLFF. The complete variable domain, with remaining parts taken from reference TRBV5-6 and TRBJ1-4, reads DAGVTQSPTHLIKTRGQQVTLRCSPKSGHDTVSWYQQALGQGPQFIFQYYEEEERQRGNFPDRFSGHQFPNYSSELNVNALLLGDSALYLCASSFPNEKLFFGSGTQLSVL.

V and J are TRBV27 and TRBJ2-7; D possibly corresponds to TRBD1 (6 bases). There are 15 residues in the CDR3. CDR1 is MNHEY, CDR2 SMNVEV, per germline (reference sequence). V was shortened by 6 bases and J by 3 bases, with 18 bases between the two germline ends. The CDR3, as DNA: TGTGCCAGCAGCCCTGCCCCAGGGGCCCACTACGAGCAGTACTTC. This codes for CASSPAPGAHYEQYF.

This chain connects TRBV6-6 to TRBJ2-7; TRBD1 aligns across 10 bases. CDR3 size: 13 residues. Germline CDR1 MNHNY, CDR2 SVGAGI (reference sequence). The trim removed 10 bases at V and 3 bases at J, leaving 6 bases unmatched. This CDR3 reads CAIVRDRGYEQYF. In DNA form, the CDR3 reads TGTGCCATTGTCCGGGACAGGGGCTACGAGCAGTACTTC.

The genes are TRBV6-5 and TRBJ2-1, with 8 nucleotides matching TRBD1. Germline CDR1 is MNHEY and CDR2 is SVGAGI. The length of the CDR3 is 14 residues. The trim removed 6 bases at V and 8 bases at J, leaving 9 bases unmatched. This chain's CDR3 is CASRKTGARDEQFF. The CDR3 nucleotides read TGTGCCAGCAGAAAGACAGGGGCCCGGGATGAGCAGTTCTTC.

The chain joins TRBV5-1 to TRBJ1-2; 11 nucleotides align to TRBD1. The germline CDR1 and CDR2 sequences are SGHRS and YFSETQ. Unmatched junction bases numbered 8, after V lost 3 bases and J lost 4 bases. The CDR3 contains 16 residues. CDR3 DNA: TGCGCCAGCAGCTACGGACAGGGGGCGCGGGTCTATGGCTACACCTTC. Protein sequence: CASSYGQGARVYGYTF.

The CDR3 sequence: CASSQVPGRVGGGYTF. In nucleotides, the CDR3 is TGCGCCAGCAGCCAAGTCCCGGGCAGGGTGGGAGGTGGCTACACCTTC. The V call is TRBV4-1, the J call TRBJ1-2, with a tentative D call TRBD1 (5 bases). Between the trimmed V and J ends, which lost 1 base and 7 bases, there was a span of 19 bases. CDR1 is MGHRA, CDR2 YSYEKL, per germline. The CDR3 totals 16 residues.

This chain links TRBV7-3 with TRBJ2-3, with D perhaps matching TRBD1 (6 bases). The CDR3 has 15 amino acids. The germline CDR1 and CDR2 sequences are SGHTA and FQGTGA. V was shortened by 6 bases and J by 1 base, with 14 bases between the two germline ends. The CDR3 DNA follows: TGTGCCAGCAGTGACAGGTCCCGTGGCACAGATACGCAGTATTTT. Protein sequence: CASSDRSRGTDTQYF.

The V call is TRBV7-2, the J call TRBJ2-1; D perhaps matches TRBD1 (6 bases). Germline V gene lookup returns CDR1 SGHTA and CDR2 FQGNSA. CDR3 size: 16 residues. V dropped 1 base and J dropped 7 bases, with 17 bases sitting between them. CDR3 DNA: TGTGCCAGCAGCTTAGTTATAGGGGGTGTTTTGAATGAGCAGTTCTTC. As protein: CASSLVIGGVLNEQFF.

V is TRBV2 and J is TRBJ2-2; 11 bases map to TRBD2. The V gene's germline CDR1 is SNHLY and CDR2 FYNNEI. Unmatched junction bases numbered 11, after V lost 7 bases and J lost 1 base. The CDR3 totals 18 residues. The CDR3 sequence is CASNSMGLAGGNTGELFF. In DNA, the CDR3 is TGTGCCAGCAACTCCATGGGGCTAGCGGGGGGGAACACCGGGGAGCTGTTTTTT. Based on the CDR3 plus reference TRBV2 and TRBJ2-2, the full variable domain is EPEVTQTPSHQVTQMGQEVILRCVPISNHLYFYWYRQILGQKVEFLVSFYNNEISEKSEIFDDQFSVERPDGSNFTLKIRSTKLEDSAMYFCASNSMGLAGGNTGELFFGEGSRLTVL.

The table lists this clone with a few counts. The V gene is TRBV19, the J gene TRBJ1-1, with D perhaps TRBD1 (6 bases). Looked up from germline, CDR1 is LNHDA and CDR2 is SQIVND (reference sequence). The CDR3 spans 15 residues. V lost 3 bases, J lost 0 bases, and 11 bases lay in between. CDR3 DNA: TGTGCCAGTAGTATTCAGGGGACCATGAACACTGAAGCTTTCTTT. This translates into CASSIQGTMNTEAFF.

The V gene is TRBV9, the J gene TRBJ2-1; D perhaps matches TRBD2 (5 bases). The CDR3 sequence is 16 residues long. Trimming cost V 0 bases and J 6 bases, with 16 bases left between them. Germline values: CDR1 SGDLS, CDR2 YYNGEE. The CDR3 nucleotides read TGTGCCAGCAGCGTAGCTCGGGGTTTGATGAGCAATGAGCAGTTCTTC. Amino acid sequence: CASSVARGLMSNEQFF.

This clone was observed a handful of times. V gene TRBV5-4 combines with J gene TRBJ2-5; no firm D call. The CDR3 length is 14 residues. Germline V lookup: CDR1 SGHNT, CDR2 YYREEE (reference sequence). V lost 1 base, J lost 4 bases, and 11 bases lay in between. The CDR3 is CASSLTVQPETQYF. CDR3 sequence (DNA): TGTGCCAGCAGCTTGACGGTCCAGCCAGAGACCCAGTACTTC.

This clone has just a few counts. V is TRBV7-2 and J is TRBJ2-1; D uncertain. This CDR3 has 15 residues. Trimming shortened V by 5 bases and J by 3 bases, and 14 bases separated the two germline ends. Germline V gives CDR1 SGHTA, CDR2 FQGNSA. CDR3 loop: CASSPRTWGYNEQFF. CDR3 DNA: TGTGCCAGCAGCCCTCGGACGTGGGGCTACAATGAGCAGTTCTTC.